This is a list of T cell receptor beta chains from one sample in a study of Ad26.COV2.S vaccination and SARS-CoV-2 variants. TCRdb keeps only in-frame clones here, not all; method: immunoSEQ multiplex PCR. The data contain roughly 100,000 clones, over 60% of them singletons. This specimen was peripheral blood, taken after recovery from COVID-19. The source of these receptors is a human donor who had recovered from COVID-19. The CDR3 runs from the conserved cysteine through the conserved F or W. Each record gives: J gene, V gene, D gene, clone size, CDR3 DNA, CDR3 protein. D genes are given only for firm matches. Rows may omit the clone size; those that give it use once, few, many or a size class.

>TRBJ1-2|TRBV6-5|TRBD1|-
TGTGCCAGCAGTTACCGGCTCCCGGGACAGGATAATGGCTACACCTTC
CASSYRLPGQDNGYTF
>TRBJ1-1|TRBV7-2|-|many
TGTGCCAGCAGCCTAAACGGGGGCCTCGCTGAAGCTTTCTTT
CASSLNGGLAEAFF
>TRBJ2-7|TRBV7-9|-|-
TGTGCCAGCAGTCCGGACAGAGGAACCTCCTACGAGCAGTACTTC
CASSPDRGTSYEQYF
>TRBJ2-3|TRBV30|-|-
TGTGCCTGGAGAGGCCCAGATACGCAGTATTTT
CAWRGPDTQYF
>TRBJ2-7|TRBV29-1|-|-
TGCAGCGTTGAAGATACGGACTACGAGCAGTACTTC
CSVEDTDYEQYF
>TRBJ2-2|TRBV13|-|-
TGTGCCAGCAGCTCTCCCGCCGGGACAACGAACACCGGGGAGCTGTTTTTT
CASSSPAGTTNTGELFF
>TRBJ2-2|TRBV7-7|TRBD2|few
TGTGCCAGCAGCCCCGGGACTAGCGGGGGGGCCGGGGAGCTGTTTTTT
CASSPGTSGGAGELFF
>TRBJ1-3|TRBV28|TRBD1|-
TGTGCCAGCAGTACGTCCAAGAGGGGGCGAAACACCATATATTTT
CASSTSKRGRNTIYF
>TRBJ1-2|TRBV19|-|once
TGTGCCAGTAGGAGAGGGGAAGGGCAATATGGCTACACCTTC
CASRRGEGQYGYTF
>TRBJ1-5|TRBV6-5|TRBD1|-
TGTGCCAGCAGTTACTCGGGACAGCTAAATCAGCCCCAGCATTTT
CASSYSGQLNQPQHF
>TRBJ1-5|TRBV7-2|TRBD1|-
TGTGCCAGCAGCTTATCAGGGGGACGGGATCAGCCCCAGCATTTT
CASSLSGGRDQPQHF
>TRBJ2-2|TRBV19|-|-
TGTGCCAGTACTGAGTGGGAGAACACCGGGGAGCTGTTTTTT
CASTEWENTGELFF
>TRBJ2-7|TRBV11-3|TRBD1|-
TGTGCCAGCAGCTACCGCCCCTTCGACAGGGCGATCTCCTACGAGCAGTACTTC
CASSYRPFDRAISYEQYF
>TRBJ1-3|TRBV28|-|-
TGTGCCAGCAGTCCTGAGTCTGGTGGAAACACCATATATTTT
CASSPESGGNTIYF
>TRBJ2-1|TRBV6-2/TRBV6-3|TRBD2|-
TGTGCCAGCAGTTTGGGACTAGCGGGGGGGAATGAGCAGTTCTTC
CASSLGLAGGNEQFF
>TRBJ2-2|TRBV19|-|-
TGTGCCAGCGCGCAGGGTCTGAACACCGGGGAGCTGTTTTTT
CASAQGLNTGELFF
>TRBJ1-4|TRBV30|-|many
TGTGCCTGGAGTAGGAAGAGACGAGTGGGAGAAAAACTGTTTTTT
CAWSRKRRVGEKLFF
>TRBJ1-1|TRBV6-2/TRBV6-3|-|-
TGTGCCAGCAGGCCTTTAGCTAACACTGAAGCTTTCTTT
CASRPLANTEAFF
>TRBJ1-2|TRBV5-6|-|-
TGTGCCAGCAGCTTGGGAGGGCAGATTAACTATGGCTACACCTTC
CASSLGGQINYGYTF
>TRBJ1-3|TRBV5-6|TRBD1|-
TGTGCCAGCAGCGCGAGTCCGGGACAGGGGCACACCATATATTTT
CASSASPGQGHTIYF
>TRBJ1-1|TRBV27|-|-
TGTGCCAGCAGTTTGTTGCGTACGAACACTGAAGCTTTCTTT
CASSLLRTNTEAFF
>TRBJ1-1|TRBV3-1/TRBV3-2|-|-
TGTGCCAGCAGCCAACAAGCATGGGCGAGGGGCACTGAAGCTTTCTTT
CASSQQAWARGTEAFF
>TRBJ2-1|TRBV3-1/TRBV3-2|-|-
TGTGCCAGCACAAAAGGGGCATTCACCTACAATGAGCAGTTCTTC
CASTKGAFTYNEQFF
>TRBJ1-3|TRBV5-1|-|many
TGCGCCAGCCTCCCGGGACCCGGGGAAGGAAACACCATATATTTT
CASLPGPGEGNTIYF
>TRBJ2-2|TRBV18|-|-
TGTGCCAGCTCACCCAATGACGGCACAGAACGGCCCGGGGAGCTGTTTTTT
CASSPNDGTERPGELFF
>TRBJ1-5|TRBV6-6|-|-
TGTGCCAGCAGTCCTCCGCGGCACCGCAATCAGCCCCAGCATTTT
CASSPPRHRNQPQHF
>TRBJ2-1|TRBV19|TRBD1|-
TGTGCCAGTAGTATTCCCCAGGGGGTCGGCAATGAGCAGTTCTTC
CASSIPQGVGNEQFF
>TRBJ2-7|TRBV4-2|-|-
TGTGCCAGCAGCCAAGCTTCTCCGGTCATGGGACGGGATACCTACGAGCAGTACTTC
CASSQASPVMGRDTYEQYF
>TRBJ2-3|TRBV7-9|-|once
TGTGCCAGCCGCGGGGCCTTCACAGATACGCAGTATTTT
CASRGAFTDTQYF
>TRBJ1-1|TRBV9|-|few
TGTGCCAGCAGCGTATCGGGATGGGGGGTTGGCACTGAAGCTTTCTTT
CASSVSGWGVGTEAFF
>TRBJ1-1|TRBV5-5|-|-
TGTGCCAGCAGCTTTCGACAGGCGAGTGAAGCTTTCTTT
CASSFRQASEAFF
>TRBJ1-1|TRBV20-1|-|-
TGCAGTGCTAGTGGCAGGGGGAACACTGAAGCTTTCTTT
CSASGRGNTEAFF
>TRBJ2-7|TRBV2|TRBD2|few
TGTGCCAGCAGTGAAATCGCGGGGGGGCTCAACGAGCAGTACTTC
CASSEIAGGLNEQYF
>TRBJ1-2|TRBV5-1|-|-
TGCGCCAGCAACGAGGGGGACTTCCTCTATGGCTACACCTTC
CASNEGDFLYGYTF
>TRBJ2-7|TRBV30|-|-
TGTGCAGTGACGTATAACTACGAGCAGTACTTC
CAVTYNYEQYF
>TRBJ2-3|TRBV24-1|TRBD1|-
TGTGCCACCAGGGCCACCGGGACAGGGATAGATACGCAGTATTTT
CATRATGTGIDTQYF
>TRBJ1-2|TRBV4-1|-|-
TGCGCCAGCAGCCAAGATTCCGGACAGAAGAACTATGGCTACACCTTC
CASSQDSGQKNYGYTF
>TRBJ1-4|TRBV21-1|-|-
TGTGCCAGGGGGGAGGACAGGGCAGAAAAACTGTTTTTT
CARGEDRAEKLFF
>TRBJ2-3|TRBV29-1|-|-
TGCAGCGTCGAGCACGCTCAGGTTCCTGATACGCAGTATTTT
CSVEHAQVPDTQYF
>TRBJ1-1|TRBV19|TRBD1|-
TGTGCCAGTAGTCAGGACAGGGGTGGCACTGAAGCTTTCTTT
CASSQDRGGTEAFF
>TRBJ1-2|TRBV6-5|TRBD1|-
TGTGCCAGCAGTTCACCGGGACAGAGTTCCTACACCTTC
CASSSPGQSSYTF
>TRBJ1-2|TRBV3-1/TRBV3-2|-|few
TGTGCCAGCAGCCAGACAGATTATGGCTACACCTTC
CASSQTDYGYTF
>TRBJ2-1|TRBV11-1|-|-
TGTGCCAGCAGCTTCGCAGGGGTCGGCAATGAGCAGTTCTTC
CASSFAGVGNEQFF
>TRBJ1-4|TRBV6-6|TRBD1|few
TGTGCCAGCAGTTACTGGGGGACAGGGACTGAAAAACTGTTTTTT
CASSYWGTGTEKLFF
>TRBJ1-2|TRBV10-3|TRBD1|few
TGTGCCATCAGTGAGTCGAGAGGACAGGGGGCTGGCTACACCTTC
CAISESRGQGAGYTF
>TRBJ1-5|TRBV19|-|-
TGTGCCAGTAGTATCAAAAGTAATCAGCCCCAGCATTTT
CASSIKSNQPQHF
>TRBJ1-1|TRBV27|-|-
TGTGCCAGCAGTTTATCGGGTGGCACTGAAGCTTTCTTT
CASSLSGGTEAFF
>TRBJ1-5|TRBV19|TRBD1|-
TGTGCCTCCACTCGACAGGGGGGCCAGCCCCAGCATTTT
CASTRQGGQPQHF
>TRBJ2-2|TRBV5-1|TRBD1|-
TGCGCCAGCAGCTTAACAGGGGGCGGCGACACCGGGGAGCTGTTTTTT
CASSLTGGGDTGELFF
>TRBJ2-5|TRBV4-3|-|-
TGCGCCAGCAGCCAAGCCCCCCTCGACCGGGACTTAGGACAGACCCAGTACTTC
CASSQAPLDRDLGQTQYF
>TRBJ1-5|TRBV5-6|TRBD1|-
TGTGCCAGCAGCTTCGACAGGGGTAATAGCAATCAGCCCCAGCATTTT
CASSFDRGNSNQPQHF
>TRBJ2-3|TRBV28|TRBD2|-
TGTGCCAGCAGTGGGCTAGCGGGGGGGCACACGCAGTATTTT
CASSGLAGGHTQYF
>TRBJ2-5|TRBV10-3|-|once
TGTGCCAGCAATCAGGGGTCCCAAGAGACCCAGTACTTC
CASNQGSQETQYF
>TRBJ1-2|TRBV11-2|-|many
TGTGCCAGCAGCTTATGGGCCGCCAACGCTAACTATGGCTACACCTTC
CASSLWAANANYGYTF
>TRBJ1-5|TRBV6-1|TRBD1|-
TGTGCCAGCAGTGAAGGGACAGGGTCTTGGCAGCCCCAGCATTTT
CASSEGTGSWQPQHF